This TCR beta chain was recorded in a study of blood T cell repertoires in COVID-19. Clones were sequenced by immunoSEQ multiplex PCR, and TCRdb holds only the in-frame ones, with some missing. The sample lists about 250,000 clones, over 65% occurring once. This CDR3 spans 15 amino acids. Germline V lookup: CDR1 SGHKS, CDR2 YYEKEE (reference sequence). The germline V and J ends were trimmed by 9 bases and 1 base, with 16 bases remaining between them. The source is a woman older than 75 with acute or convalescent COVID-19. The sequencing input was peripheral blood. This rearrangement joins TRBV5-5 to TRBJ2-2; the D gene is possibly TRBD2 (5 bases). This chain's CDR3 is CATNREGQNTGELFF. The CDR3 DNA reads TGTGCCACCAACCGTGAGGGCCAGAACACCGGGGAGCTGTTTTTT.